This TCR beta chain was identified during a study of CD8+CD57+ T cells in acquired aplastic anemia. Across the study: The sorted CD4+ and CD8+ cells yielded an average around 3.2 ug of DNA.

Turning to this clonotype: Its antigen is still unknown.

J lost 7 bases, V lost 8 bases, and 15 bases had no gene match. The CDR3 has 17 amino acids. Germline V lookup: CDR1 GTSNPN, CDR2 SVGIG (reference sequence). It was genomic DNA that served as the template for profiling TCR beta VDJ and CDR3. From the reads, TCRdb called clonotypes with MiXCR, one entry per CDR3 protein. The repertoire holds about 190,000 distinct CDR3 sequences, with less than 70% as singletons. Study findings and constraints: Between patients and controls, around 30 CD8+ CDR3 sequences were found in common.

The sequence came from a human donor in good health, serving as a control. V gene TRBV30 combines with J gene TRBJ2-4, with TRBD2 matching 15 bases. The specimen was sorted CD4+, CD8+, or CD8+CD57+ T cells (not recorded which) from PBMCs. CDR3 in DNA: TGTGCCGGTCAGGCATGGGGACTAGCGGGGGGTGGTAACATTCAGTACTTC. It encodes CAGQAWGLAGGGNIQYF. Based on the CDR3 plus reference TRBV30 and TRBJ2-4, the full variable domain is SQTIHQWPATLVQPVGSPLSLECTVEGTSNPNLYWYRQAAGRGLQLLFYSVGIGQISSEVPQNLSASRPQDRQFILSSKKLLLSDSGFYLCAGQAWGLAGGGNIQYFGAGTRLSVL.